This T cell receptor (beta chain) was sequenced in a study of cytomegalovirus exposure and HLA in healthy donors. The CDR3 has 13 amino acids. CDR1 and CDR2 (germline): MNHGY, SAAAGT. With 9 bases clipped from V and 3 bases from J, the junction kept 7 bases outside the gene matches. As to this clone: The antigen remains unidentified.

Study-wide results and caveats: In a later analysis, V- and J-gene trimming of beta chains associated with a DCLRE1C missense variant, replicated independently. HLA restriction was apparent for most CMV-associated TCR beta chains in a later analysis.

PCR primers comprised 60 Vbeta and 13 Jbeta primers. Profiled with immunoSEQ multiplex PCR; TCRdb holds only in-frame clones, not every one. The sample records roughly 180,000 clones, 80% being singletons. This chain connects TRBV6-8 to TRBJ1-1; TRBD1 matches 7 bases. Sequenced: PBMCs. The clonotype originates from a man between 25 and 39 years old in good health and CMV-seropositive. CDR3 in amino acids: CARRGLKDTEAFF. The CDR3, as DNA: TGTGCCAGGAGGGGGCTGAAGGACACTGAAGCTTTCTTT.